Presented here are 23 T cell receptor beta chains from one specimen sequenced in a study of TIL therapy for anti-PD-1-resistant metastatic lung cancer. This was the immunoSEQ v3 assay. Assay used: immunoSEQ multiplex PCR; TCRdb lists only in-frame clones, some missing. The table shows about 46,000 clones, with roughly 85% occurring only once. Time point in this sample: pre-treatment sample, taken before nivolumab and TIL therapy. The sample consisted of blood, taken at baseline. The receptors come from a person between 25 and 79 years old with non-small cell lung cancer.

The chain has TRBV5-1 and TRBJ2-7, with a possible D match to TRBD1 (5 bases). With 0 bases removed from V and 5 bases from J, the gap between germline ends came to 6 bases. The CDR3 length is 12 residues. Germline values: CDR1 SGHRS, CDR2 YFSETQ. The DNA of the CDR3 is TGCGCCAGCAGCTTGGAGGGGAACGAGCAGTACTTC. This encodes CASSLEGNEQYF.

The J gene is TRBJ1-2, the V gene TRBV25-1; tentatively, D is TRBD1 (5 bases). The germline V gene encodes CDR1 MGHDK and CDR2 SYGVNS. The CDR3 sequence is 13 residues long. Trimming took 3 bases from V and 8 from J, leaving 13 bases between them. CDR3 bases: TGTGCCAGCAGTGAGAACCGGGGGGAAGGCTACACCTTC. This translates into CASSENRGEGYTF.

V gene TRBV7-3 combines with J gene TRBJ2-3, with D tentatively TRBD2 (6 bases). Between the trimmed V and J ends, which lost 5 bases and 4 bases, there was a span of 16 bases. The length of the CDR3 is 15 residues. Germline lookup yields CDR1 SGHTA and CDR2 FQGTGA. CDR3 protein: CASSPQGGTPDTQYF. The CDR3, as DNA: TGTGCCAGCAGCCCACAAGGCGGGACCCCAGATACGCAGTATTTT.

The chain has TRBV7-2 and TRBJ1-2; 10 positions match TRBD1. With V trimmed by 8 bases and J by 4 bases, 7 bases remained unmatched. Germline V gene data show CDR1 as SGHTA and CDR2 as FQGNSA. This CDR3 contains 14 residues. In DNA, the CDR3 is TGTGCCAGCGCCGACAGGGGGCGCGGCTATGGCTACACCTTC. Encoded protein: CASADRGRGYGYTF.

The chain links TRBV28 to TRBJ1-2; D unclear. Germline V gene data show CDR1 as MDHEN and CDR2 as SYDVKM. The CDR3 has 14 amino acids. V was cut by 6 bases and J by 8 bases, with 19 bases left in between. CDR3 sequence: CASSRTEGGRGYTF. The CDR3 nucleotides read TGTGCCAGCAGCCGGACCGAGGGAGGTAGGGGCTACACCTTC.

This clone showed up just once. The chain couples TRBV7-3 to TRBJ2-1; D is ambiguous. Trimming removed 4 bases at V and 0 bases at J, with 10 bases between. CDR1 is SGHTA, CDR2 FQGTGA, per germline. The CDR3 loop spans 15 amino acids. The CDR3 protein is CASSSPEHSYNEQFF. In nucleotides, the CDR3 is TGTGCCAGCAGCTCGCCGGAACACTCCTACAATGAGCAGTTCTTC.

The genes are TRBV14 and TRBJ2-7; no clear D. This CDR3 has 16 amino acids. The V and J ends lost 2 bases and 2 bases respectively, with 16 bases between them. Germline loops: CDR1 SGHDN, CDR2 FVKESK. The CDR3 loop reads CASSQIPATSPYEQYF. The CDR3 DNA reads TGTGCCAGCAGCCAAATTCCGGCGACGTCCCCCTACGAGCAGTACTTC.

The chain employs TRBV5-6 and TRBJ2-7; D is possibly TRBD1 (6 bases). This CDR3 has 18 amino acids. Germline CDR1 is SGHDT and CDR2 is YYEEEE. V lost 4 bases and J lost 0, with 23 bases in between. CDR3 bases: TGTGCCAGCAGCCGGCTAACCGGGACAATTCAGAGCTCCTACGAGCAGTACTTC. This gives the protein CASSRLTGTIQSSYEQYF.

The DNA for the CDR3 is TGTGCCAGCAGTATCCTAGCGGGAGGGGATACGCAGTATTTT. It codes for CASSILAGGDTQYF. V and J are TRBV27 and TRBJ2-3; 12 nucleotides match TRBD2. Looked up from germline, CDR1 is MNHEY and CDR2 is SMNVEV (reference sequence). The CDR3 sequence is 14 residues long. V lost 5 bases, J lost 6 bases, and 3 bases stayed unmatched.

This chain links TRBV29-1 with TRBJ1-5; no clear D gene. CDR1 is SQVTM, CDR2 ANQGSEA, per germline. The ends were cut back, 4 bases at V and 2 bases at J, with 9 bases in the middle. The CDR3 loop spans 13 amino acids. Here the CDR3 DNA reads TGCAGCGTTGGAGGGAGTGGCAATCAGCCCCAGCATTTT. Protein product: CSVGGSGNQPQHF.

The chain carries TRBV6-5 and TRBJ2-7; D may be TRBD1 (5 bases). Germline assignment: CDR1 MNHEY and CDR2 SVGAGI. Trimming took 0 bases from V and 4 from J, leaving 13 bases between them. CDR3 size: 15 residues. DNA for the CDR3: TGTGCCAGCAGTTACTCGAAGACAGCTCCTTACGAGCAGTACTTC. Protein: CASSYSKTAPYEQYF.

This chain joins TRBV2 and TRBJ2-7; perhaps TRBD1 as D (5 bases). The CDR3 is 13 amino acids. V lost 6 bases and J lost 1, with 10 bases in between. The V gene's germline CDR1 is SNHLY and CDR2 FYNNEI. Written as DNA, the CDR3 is TGTGCCAGCAGCCAGGGTTCTTCCTACGAGCAGTACTTC. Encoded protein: CASSQGSSYEQYF.

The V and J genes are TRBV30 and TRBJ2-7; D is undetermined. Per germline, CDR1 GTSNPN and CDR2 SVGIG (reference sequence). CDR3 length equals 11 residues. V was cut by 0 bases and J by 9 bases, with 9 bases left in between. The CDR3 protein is CAWSVELGQYF. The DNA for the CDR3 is TGTGCCTGGAGTGTGGAACTCGGGCAGTACTTC.

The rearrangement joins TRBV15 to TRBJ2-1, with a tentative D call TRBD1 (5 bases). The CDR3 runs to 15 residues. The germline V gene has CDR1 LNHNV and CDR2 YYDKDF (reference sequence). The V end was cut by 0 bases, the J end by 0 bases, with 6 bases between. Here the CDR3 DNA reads TGTGCCACCAGCAGAGACAGGGCCTCCTACAATGAGCAGTTCTTC. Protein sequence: CATSRDRASYNEQFF.

As DNA, the CDR3 is TGTGCCAGCAGGACAGGGGCCACAGATACGCAGTATTTT. As protein: CASRTGATDTQYF. This chain uses TRBV25-1 with TRBJ2-3; 8 bases fit TRBD1. This CDR3 region has 13 residues. The V gene end was trimmed by 6 bases and the J gene end by 2 bases; junction bases not matched to a gene: 1. The germline V gene encodes CDR1 MGHDK and CDR2 SYGVNS.

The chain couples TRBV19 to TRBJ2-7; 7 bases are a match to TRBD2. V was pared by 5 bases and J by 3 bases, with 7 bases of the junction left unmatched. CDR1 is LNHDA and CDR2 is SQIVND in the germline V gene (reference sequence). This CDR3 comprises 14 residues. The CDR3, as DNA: TGTGCCAGTAGTCCCCGTGGGGGGGACTACGAGCAGTACTTC. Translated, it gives CASSPRGGDYEQYF. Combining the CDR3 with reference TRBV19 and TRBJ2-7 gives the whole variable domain DGGITQSPKYLFRKEGQNVTLSCEQNLNHDAMYWYRQDPGQGLRLIYYSQIVNDFQKGDIAEGYSVSREKKESFPLTVTSAQKNPTAFYLCASSPRGGDYEQYFGPGTRLTVT.

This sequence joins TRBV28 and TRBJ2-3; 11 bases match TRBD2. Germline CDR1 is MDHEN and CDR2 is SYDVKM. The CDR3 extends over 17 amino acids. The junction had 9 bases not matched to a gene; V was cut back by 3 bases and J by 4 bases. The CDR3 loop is CASSLRPFSGGADTQYF. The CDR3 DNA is TGTGCCAGCAGTTTGCGTCCGTTTAGCGGGGGGGCAGATACGCAGTATTTT.

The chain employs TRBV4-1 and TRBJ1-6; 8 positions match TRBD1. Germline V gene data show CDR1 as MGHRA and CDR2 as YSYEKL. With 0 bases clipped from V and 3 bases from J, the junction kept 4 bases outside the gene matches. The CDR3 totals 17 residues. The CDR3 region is CASSQDAGQVYNSPLHF. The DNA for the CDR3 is TGCGCCAGCAGCCAAGATGCGGGACAGGTCTATAATTCACCCCTCCACTTT.

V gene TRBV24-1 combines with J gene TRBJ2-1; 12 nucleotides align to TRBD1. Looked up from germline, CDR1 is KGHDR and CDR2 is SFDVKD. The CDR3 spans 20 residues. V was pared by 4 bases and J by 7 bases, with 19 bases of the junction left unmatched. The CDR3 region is CATSDLPGGGTGGIKNEQFF. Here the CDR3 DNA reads TGTGCCACCAGTGACCTTCCTGGAGGCGGGACAGGGGGCATCAAAAATGAGCAGTTCTTC.

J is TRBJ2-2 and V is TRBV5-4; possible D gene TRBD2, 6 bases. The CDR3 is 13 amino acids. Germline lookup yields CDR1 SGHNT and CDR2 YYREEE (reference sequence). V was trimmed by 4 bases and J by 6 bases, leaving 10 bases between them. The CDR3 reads CASSATSSGELFF. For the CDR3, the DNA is TGTGCCAGCAGCGCGACTAGTTCCGGGGAGCTGTTTTTT.

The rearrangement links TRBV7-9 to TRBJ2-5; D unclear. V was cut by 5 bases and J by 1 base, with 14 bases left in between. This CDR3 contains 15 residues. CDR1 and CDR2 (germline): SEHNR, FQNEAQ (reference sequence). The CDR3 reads CASSLRLVGQETQYF. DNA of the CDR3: TGTGCCAGCAGCCTAAGACTGGTCGGCCAAGAGACCCAGTACTTC. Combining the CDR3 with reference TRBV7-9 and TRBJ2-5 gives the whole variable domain DTGVSQNPRHKITKRGQNVTFRCDPISEHNRLYWYRQTLGQGPEFLTYFQNEAQLEKSRLLSDRFSAERPKGSFSTLEIQRTEQGDSAMYLCASSLRLVGQETQYFGPGTRLLVL.

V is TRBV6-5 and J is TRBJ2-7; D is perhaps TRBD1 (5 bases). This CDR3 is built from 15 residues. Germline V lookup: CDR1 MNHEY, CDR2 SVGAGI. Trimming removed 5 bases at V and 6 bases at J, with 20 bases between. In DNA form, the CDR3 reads TGTGCCAGCAGTAAAAGGACAATTTCCCCCTCCGAGCAGTACTTC. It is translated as CASSKRTISPSEQYF.

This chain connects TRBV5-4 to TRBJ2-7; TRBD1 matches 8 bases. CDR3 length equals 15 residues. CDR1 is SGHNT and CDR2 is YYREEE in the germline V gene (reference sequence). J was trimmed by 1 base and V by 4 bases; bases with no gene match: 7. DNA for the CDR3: TGTGCCAGCAGCATCCCGGGACAGGAATCCTACGAGCAGTACTTC. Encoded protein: CASSIPGQESYEQYF.